Below, 21 T cell receptor beta chains from the same sample are listed, as sequenced in a study of control samples from healthy donors and cancer patients. The protocol was immunoSEQ multiplex PCR, while the TCRdb copy is restricted to in-frame clones and leaves out a portion. Of roughly 150,000 clones listed, approximately 90% are singletons. Source material: blood. All receptors derive from a woman aged 30 to 39 in good health.

This rearrangement joins TRBV3-1 (or the pseudogene TRBV3-2) to TRBJ2-7; D is unclear. CDR1 LGHDT and CDR2 YNNKEL come from the germline V gene (reference sequence). This CDR3 comprises 13 residues. V dropped 5 bases and J dropped 6 bases, with 14 bases sitting between them. For the CDR3, the DNA is TGTGCCAGCAGCAAAGGGATAGTTACCGAGCAGTACTTC. Translated: CASSKGIVTEQYF.

The chain combines TRBV6-4 with TRBJ2-2; possibly TRBD1 for D (5 bases). With 5 bases removed from V and 3 bases from J, the gap between germline ends came to 10 bases. This CDR3 is 14 amino acids long. Germline loops: CDR1 MRHNA, CDR2 SNTAGT. DNA of the CDR3: TGTGCCAGCAGTCCCAGGGCGGACACCGGGGAGCTGTTTTTT. Amino acids: CASSPRADTGELFF.

This clone came up once. The rearrangement uses TRBV21-1 and TRBJ2-7; TRBD1, as called in the table, went unchecked against the DNA. TRBV21-1 is tagged as a pseudogene. The CDR3 spans 14 residues. CDR3 DNA: TGTGCCAGCAGCCCCCGGACACGGCGGTACGAGCAGTACTTC. Translating it yields CASSPRTRRYEQYF.

V and J are TRBV7-8 and TRBJ2-1; TRBD2 matches at 7 bases. This CDR3 has 15 amino acids. After removal of 6 bases from V and 4 bases from J, the junction contained 9 bases not matched to a gene. Germline V CDR1 and CDR2: SGHVS, FQNEAQ. CDR3 protein: CASRGGVYSYNEQFF. CDR3 coding DNA: TGTGCCAGCAGGGGGGGGGTGTACAGTTACAATGAGCAGTTCTTC. The variable domain in full, completed from reference TRBV7-8 and TRBJ2-1, reads GAGVSQSPRYKVAKRGQDVALRCDPISGHVSLFWYQQALGQGPEFLTYFQNEAQLDKSGLPSDRFFAERPEGSVSTLKIQRTQQEDSAVYLCASRGGVYSYNEQFFGPGTRLTVL.

This chain connects TRBV9 to TRBJ1-5, with D tentatively TRBD1 (5 bases). The CDR3 has 13 amino acids. Germline V gene sequence: CDR1 SGDLS, CDR2 YYNGEE. V was pared by 3 bases and J by 6 bases, with 10 bases between. CDR3 sequence reads: CASSGAGGQPQHF. In DNA, the CDR3 is TGTGCCAGCAGCGGAGCTGGGGGTCAGCCCCAGCATTTT.

The chain is built from TRBV4-2 and TRBJ2-1; 14 bases line up with TRBD2. Germline loops: CDR1 LGHNA, CDR2 YNFKEQ. This CDR3 is 16 amino acids long. V gave up 3 bases and J gave up 7 bases; unmatched junction bases: 5. The CDR3 sequence: CASSHPTSGRANEQFF. The CDR3 coding sequence is TGTGCCAGCAGCCATCCGACTAGCGGGAGGGCGAATGAGCAGTTCTTC.

A remark on this clone: A read error may account for a junction end that differs from germline. This sample also contains other DNA sequences that code for the same CDR3. This rearrangement joins TRBV4-1 to TRBJ2-7, with TRBD2 matching over 10 bases. The germline V gene encodes CDR1 MGHRA and CDR2 YSYEKL. The CDR3 extends over 15 amino acids. The CDR3 sequence is CASSQEASGSHEQYF. CDR3 DNA: TGCGCCAGCAGCCAAGAGGCTAGCGGGAGCCACGAACAGTACTTC.

This clone was seen a few times. The rearrangement uses TRBV30 and TRBJ2-7, with D tentatively TRBD1 (6 bases). This CDR3 spans 15 amino acids. Trimming left V 3 bases short and J 1 base short, with 16 bases between. CDR1 and CDR2 (germline): GTSNPN, SVGIG (reference sequence). This CDR3 reads CAWRDTGKPSYEQYF. The CDR3 DNA sequence: TGTGCCTGGAGAGATACAGGGAAGCCTTCCTACGAGCAGTACTTC.

The chain has TRBV7-9 and TRBJ1-1; D not resolved. Germline CDR1 reads SEHNR; CDR2 reads FQNEAQ (reference sequence). Trimming shortened V by 4 bases and J by 3 bases, and 15 bases separated the two germline ends. The CDR3 length is 15 residues. CDR3 loop: CASSSRQGVHTEAFF. The CDR3 bases are TGTGCCAGCAGCTCCAGACAAGGTGTGCACACTGAAGCTTTCTTT.

The chain links TRBV30 to TRBJ1-1; D is uncertain. Trimming shortened V by 2 bases and J by 4 bases, and 11 bases separated the two germline ends. CDR3 length: 13 amino acids. The germline V gene has CDR1 GTSNPN and CDR2 SVGIG (reference sequence). The CDR3: CAWSQWSGTEAFF. CDR3 in DNA: TGTGCCTGGAGTCAATGGAGTGGCACTGAAGCTTTCTTT.

V is TRBV7-9 and J is TRBJ1-1; D gene ambiguous. Trimming took off 1 base at V and 4 bases at J, with 16 bases between the two ends. There are 16 residues in the CDR3. Germline-derived CDR1 and CDR2 are SEHNR and FQNEAQ (reference sequence). CDR3 region: CASSLGTAQKGTEAFF. CDR3 in DNA: TGTGCCAGCAGCTTAGGCACGGCCCAGAAGGGCACTGAAGCTTTCTTT.

This clone appeared a single time. The J gene is TRBJ1-4, the V gene TRBV25-1; 7 bases agree with TRBD1. Germline V gene sequence: CDR1 MGHDK, CDR2 SYGVNS. This CDR3 is built from 15 residues. V gave up 7 bases and J gave up 8 bases; unmatched junction bases: 13. The CDR3 here is CASTKGTVGREKLFF. The CDR3 DNA reads TGTGCCAGCACCAAAGGGACAGTCGGGCGGGAAAAACTGTTTTTT.

The chain has TRBV4-1 and TRBJ2-7; D may be TRBD2 (5 bases). The V end lost 8 bases, the J end lost 3 bases, and 14 bases lay between the germline ends. The CDR3 is 13 residues long. From germline, CDR1 is MGHRA and CDR2 YSYEKL. The CDR3: CASGGSVDYEQYF. CDR3 nucleotide sequence: TGCGCCAGCGGAGGCTCCGTGGACTACGAGCAGTACTTC.

The J gene is TRBJ1-5, the V gene TRBV5-6; D perhaps matches TRBD1 (5 bases). The CDR3 loop spans 14 amino acids. V lost 4 bases, J lost 6 bases, and 14 bases lay in between. The germline V gene encodes CDR1 SGHDT and CDR2 YYEEEE. Written as DNA, the CDR3 is TGTGCCAGCAGCCTCTGGGCAGGGACTCAGCCCCAGCATTTT. Its protein is CASSLWAGTQPQHF. The full variable domain, rest sourced from reference TRBV5-6 and TRBJ1-5, is DAGVTQSPTHLIKTRGQQVTLRCSPKSGHDTVSWYQQALGQGPQFIFQYYEEEERQRGNFPDRFSGHQFPNYSSELNVNALLLGDSALYLCASSLWAGTQPQHFGDGTRLSIL.

This chain uses TRBV18 with TRBJ2-5, with D hard to call. V gave up 2 bases and J gave up 0 bases, with 7 bases separating them. Per germline, CDR1 KGHSH and CDR2 LQKENI. The CDR3 consists of 14 residues. The CDR3 here is CASSPELYQETQYF. The CDR3 bases are TGTGCCAGCTCACCAGAACTGTACCAAGAGACCCAGTACTTC.

The V gene is TRBV5-5, the J gene TRBJ2-3, with no clear D. This CDR3 has 12 amino acids. The germline CDR1 and CDR2 sequences are SGHKS and YYEKEE (reference sequence). Trimming took off 5 bases at V and 5 bases at J, with 9 bases between the two ends. CDR3 in amino acids: CASRQSVDTQYF. The CDR3 DNA reads as TGTGCCAGCAGACAATCCGTAGATACGCAGTATTTT.

The chain employs TRBV27 and TRBJ1-2, with no clear D. Per germline, CDR1 MNHEY and CDR2 SMNVEV (reference sequence). The CDR3 has 10 residues. The germline V and J ends were trimmed by 7 bases and 4 bases, with 4 bases remaining between them. The CDR3 reads CASIRYGYTF. The DNA for the CDR3 is TGTGCCAGCATCCGCTATGGCTACACCTTC.

This chain uses TRBV7-9 with TRBJ2-2; 10 nucleotides agree with TRBD1. Germline lookup yields CDR1 SEHNR and CDR2 FQNEAQ (reference sequence). The CDR3 has 16 amino acids. With 5 bases clipped from V and 5 bases from J, the junction kept 8 bases outside the gene matches. For the CDR3, the DNA is TGTGCCAGCAGCGGGCGTCCGGGACAGGGGACCGGGGAGCTGTTTTTT. It encodes CASSGRPGQGTGELFF.

V usage is TRBV6-5 and J usage is TRBJ2-7; TRBD2 matches 14 bases. Per germline, CDR1 MNHEY and CDR2 SVGAGI. Germline trimming cut 6 bases from V and 7 bases from J; bases unmatched to any gene: 5. The CDR3 loop spans 14 amino acids. The CDR3 coding sequence is TGTGCCAGCAGCCCCGGACTAGCGGGAGGAGAGCAGTACTTC. It yields the protein CASSPGLAGGEQYF.

The gene calls are TRBV12-3 or TRBV12-4 and TRBJ1-1; D remains ambiguous. This CDR3 comprises 13 residues. V lost 1 base, J lost 3 bases, and 6 bases lay in between. This CDR3 is CASSLEAYTEAFF. CDR3 in DNA: TGTGCCAGCAGTTTAGAGGCATACACTGAAGCTTTCTTT.

The chain has TRBV2 and TRBJ1-2, with D possibly TRBD1 on 5 matching bases. Germline V gives CDR1 SNHLY, CDR2 FYNNEI. The V end was cut by 6 bases, the J end by 7 bases, with 15 bases between. The CDR3 runs 13 residues. CDR3 amino acids: CASRLGTAGGYTF. The CDR3 nucleotides are TGTGCCAGCAGACTCGGGACCGCGGGTGGCTACACCTTC. The full variable domain, its missing parts supplied by reference TRBV2 and TRBJ1-2, is EPEVTQTPSHQVTQMGQEVILRCVPISNHLYFYWYRQILGQKVEFLVSFYNNEISEKSEIFDDQFSVERPDGSNFTLKIRSTKLEDSAMYFCASRLGTAGGYTFGSGTRLTVV.